This is a list of T cell receptor beta chains from one sample in a study of PD-1 blockade in classical Hodgkin lymphoma. Sequencing was performed with immunoSEQ multiplex PCR; in TCRdb, only in-frame clones are kept and a portion is missing. The repertoire includes over 15,000 clones, about four fifths of them detected once, and roughly 14% sits in the top ten. Sequencing used peripheral blood mononuclear cells (PBMCs), obtained before the fourth cycle of nivolumab. The receptors come from a human donor with classical Hodgkin lymphoma. Both conserved end residues are part of each CDR3. D genes are given only for firm matches. Size is stated for part of the rows, as once, few or many counts, or as a class when the clone is expanded.

TRBV5-1	.	.	TRBJ2-7	CASQDRENSYEQYF	TGCGCCAGCCAAGACAGAGAGAATTCCTACGAGCAGTACTTC
TRBV6-5	.	.	TRBJ1-5	CASSSNRRGGNQPQHF	TGTGCCAGCAGTTCGAACAGACGAGGGGGAAATCAGCCCCAGCATTTT
TRBV5-1	.	.	TRBJ2-7	CASSAAGPGMMPYEQYF	TGCGCCAGCAGCGCCGCCGGTCCAGGGATGATGCCCTACGAGCAGTACTTC
TRBV7-9	.	TRBD2	TRBJ2-1	CASRPSGGANEQFF	TGTGCCAGCAGGCCTAGCGGGGGGGCGAATGAGCAGTTCTTC
TRBV10-2	.	.	TRBJ1-2	CASNQGTNYGYTF	TGCGCCAGCAACCAGGGTACTAACTATGGCTACACCTTC
TRBV5-1	.	TRBD1	TRBJ1-3	CASSSATGGGGNTIYF	TGCGCCAGCAGCTCCGCGACAGGGGGCGGTGGAAACACCATATATTTT
TRBV19	once	TRBD1	TRBJ1-6	CASSGTAYNSPLHF	TGTGCCAGCTCAGGGACAGCCTATAATTCACCCCTCCACTTT
TRBV4-2	.	.	TRBJ2-7	CASSQDLRTPHEQYF	TGTGCCAGCAGCCAAGATTTACGAACCCCCCACGAGCAGTACTTC
TRBV7-8	.	TRBD2	TRBJ2-7	CASSFISAGGEQYF	TGTGCCAGCAGCTTTATTTCTGCGGGGGGCGAGCAGTACTTC
TRBV4-2	.	.	TRBJ1-5	CASSKESNQPQHF	TGTGCCAGCAGCAAGGAGAGCAATCAGCCCCAGCATTTT
TRBV7-8	few	.	TRBJ2-7	CASSFASTGTPGVYEQYF	TGTGCCAGCAGCTTCGCCAGTACAGGGACGCCGGGGGTCTACGAGCAGTACTTC
TRBV5-1	.	TRBD1	TRBJ1-3	CASSLEGGRSGNTIYF	TGCGCCAGCAGCTTGGAAGGGGGCCGCTCTGGAAACACCATATATTTT
TRBV7-7	.	.	TRBJ1-6	CASSLSPGGSPLHF	TGTGCTAGCAGCTTAAGCCCGGGGGGCTCACCCCTCCACTTT